The T cell receptor (beta chain) under discussion was sequenced for a study of blood T cell repertoires in COVID-19. Study overall: Donors in the United States, Italy and Spain gave samples during acute or convalescent COVID-19.

The junction had 10 bases not matched to a gene; V was cut back by 6 bases and J by 5 bases. In germline, CDR1 is SEHNR, CDR2 FQNEAQ (reference sequence). The CDR3 totals 15 residues. The data were produced by immunoSEQ multiplex PCR, yet TCRdb's version contains in-frame clones alone and is incomplete. The sample lists around 91,000 clones; 70% to 85% were seen once. Sequencing was carried out using peripheral blood. The TCR sequence derives from a human donor in a cohort sampled during active COVID-19. The genes are TRBV7-9 and TRBJ2-7, with 10 positions matching TRBD2. CDR3 sequence reads: CASSSTSGASDEQYF. CDR3 DNA: TGTGCCAGCAGTTCTACTAGCGGGGCTTCGGACGAGCAGTACTTC.